This TCR beta chain originates from a study of cytomegalovirus exposure and HLA in healthy donors. Study in general: Researchers previously reported finding more than 100 million unique TCR beta sequences from about 200 million T cells. Study results and caveats: In an earlier analysis, productive rearrangement rates for most beta V segments clustered near 87% or 30%. Analyzed later, most CMV-associated TCR beta chains appeared HLA-restricted.

Unrecorded immune exposures were likely, despite nominal health at sampling. The CDR3 loop spans 12 amino acids. The germline CDR1 and CDR2 sequences are SEHNR and FQNEAQ (reference sequence). It was with 60 Vbeta and 13 Jbeta primers that the PCR ran. Measured with immunoSEQ multiplex PCR; TCRdb has only the in-frame clones, and not every one. The sample lists over 150,000 clones; 73% were seen once. A remark on this clone: The antigen remains undetermined. Germline is not matched at one junction end, which may reflect a read error.

The sequence derives from a woman in her late teens or twenties in good health and CMV-seropositive. Sequencing was done on a sample of PBMCs. The rearrangement joins TRBV7-9 to TRBJ2-7, with D unresolved. The CDR3 loop is CSSSLREREQYF. The CDR3 DNA is TGTTCCAGCAGCTTGCGCGAGCGCGAGCAGTACTTC.